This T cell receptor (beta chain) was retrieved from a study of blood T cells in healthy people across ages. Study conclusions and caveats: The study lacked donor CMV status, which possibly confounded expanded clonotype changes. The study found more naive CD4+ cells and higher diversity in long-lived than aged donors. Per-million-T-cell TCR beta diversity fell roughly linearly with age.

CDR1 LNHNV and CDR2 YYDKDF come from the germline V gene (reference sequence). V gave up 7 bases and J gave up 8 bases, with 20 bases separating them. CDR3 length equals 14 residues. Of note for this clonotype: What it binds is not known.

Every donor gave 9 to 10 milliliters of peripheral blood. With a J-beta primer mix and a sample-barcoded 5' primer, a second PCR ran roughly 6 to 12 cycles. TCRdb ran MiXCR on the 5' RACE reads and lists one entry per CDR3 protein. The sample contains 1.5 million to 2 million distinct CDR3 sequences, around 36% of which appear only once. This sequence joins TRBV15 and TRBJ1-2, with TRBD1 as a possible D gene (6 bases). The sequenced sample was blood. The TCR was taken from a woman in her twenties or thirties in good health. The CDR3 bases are TGTGCCACCAACGTTGGACAGACGTCGGGGGGCTACACCTTC. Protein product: CATNVGQTSGGYTF.